Each of the 16 T cell receptor beta chains below was sequenced from the same sample in a study of blood T cells in healthy people across ages. Using a J-beta primer mix together with a sample-barcoded 5' primer, a second PCR was run for about 7 to 12 cycles. Each CDR3 protein is one row after TCRdb ran MiXCR on the 5' RACE reads. Of about 1,500,000 distinct CDR3 sequences in the sample, 28% were seen once. The sample was blood. These receptors were collected from a woman in her 30s in good health.

This clonotype was seen only a few times. The chain is built from TRBV7-9 and TRBJ2-1; 7 nucleotides match TRBD1. The CDR3 spans 17 residues. Germline V lookup: CDR1 SEHNR, CDR2 FQNEAQ (reference sequence). With V trimmed by 4 bases and J by 9 bases, 18 bases remained unmatched. The CDR3 sequence: CASSSPQRQGAGFEQFF. DNA of the CDR3: TGTGCCAGCAGCTCCCCCCAAAGACAGGGAGCCGGGTTTGAGCAGTTCTTC.

The gene calls are TRBV7-2 and TRBJ2-1; 8 bases line up with TRBD1. V shed 4 bases and J 1 base; nucleotides not matched to a gene: 3. From germline, CDR1 is SGHTA and CDR2 FQGNSA. The CDR3 is made up of 15 amino acids. The CDR3 nucleotides read TGTGCCAGCAGCTATACAGGGGGGTCCTACAATGAGCAGTTCTTC. It encodes CASSYTGGSYNEQFF.

The table lists this clonotype with many counts. V is TRBV6-6 and J is TRBJ2-1, with a weak D call TRBD2 (5 bases). This CDR3 has 15 amino acids. V lost 7 bases and J lost 7, with 20 bases in between. Germline V gives CDR1 MNHNY, CDR2 SVGAGI (reference sequence). The CDR3 region has the DNA TGTGCCAGCATGGGCTATAGGGCGTCGGGGAATGAGCAGTTCTTC. Protein: CASMGYRASGNEQFF.

V is TRBV20-1 and J is TRBJ1-1; D gene uncertain. The V gene's germline CDR1 is DFQATT and CDR2 SNEGSKA (reference sequence). Trimming removed 8 bases from V and 2 bases from J, with 18 bases in between. This CDR3 has 14 residues. Here the CDR3 DNA reads TGCAGTCCAAATCCCCGAAGGGTAAACACTGAAGCTTTCTTT. Its translation is CSPNPRRVNTEAFF.

In this sample, this clonotype turned up a few times. A read error may account for a junction end that differs from germline. V is TRBV20-1 and J is TRBJ2-5; no clear D gene. In germline, CDR1 is DFQATT, CDR2 SNEGSKA (reference sequence). This CDR3 is 13 amino acids long. CDR3 sequence: CSANLFGQEAQYF. DNA of the CDR3: TGCAGTGCTAATCTGTTCGGTCAAGAGGCCCAGTACTTC.

In this sample, this clonotype turned up a few times. V and J are TRBV28 and TRBJ1-1, with D unresolved. Per the germline V gene, CDR1 is MDHEN and CDR2 is SYDVKM. The V end lost 4 bases, the J end lost 5 bases, and 14 bases lay between the germline ends. CDR3 length equals 14 residues. The CDR3 sequence: CASSSLGGRTEAFF. The CDR3, as DNA: TGTGCCAGCAGTTCGCTTGGAGGGCGGACTGAAGCTTTCTTT.

V and J are TRBV5-6 and TRBJ2-3, with 9 bases identical to TRBD2. The V segment lost 0 bases and the J segment 3 bases; nucleotides outside the gene matches: 14. This CDR3 is 19 amino acids long. Per the germline V gene, CDR1 is SGHDT and CDR2 is YYEEEE. The CDR3 loop is CASSLERGGRARGTDTQYF. As DNA, the CDR3 is TGTGCCAGCAGCTTGGAGCGAGGCGGGAGGGCCAGGGGGACAGATACGCAGTATTTT.

This sequence joins TRBV28 and TRBJ2-1; D is unclear. Germline CDR1 is MDHEN and CDR2 is SYDVKM. V gave up 3 bases and J gave up 7 bases, with 16 bases separating them. CDR3 length: 15 residues. In DNA form, the CDR3 reads TGTGCCAGCAGTTTTTCGGCCTCGCTTGGGAATGAGCAGTTCTTC. The encoded protein is CASSFSASLGNEQFF.

This clonotype showed up many times. The V call is TRBV28, the J call TRBJ2-7; D gene uncertain. CDR1 and CDR2 from the germline V gene are MDHEN and SYDVKM. The CDR3 has 12 amino acids. Trimming took off 4 bases at V and 5 bases at J, with 9 bases between the two ends. As DNA, the CDR3 is TGTGCCAGCAGTTCTCTCCCTCACGAGCAGTACTTC. Protein: CASSSLPHEQYF.

In this sample, this clonotype turned up a few times. This chain joins TRBV10-2 and TRBJ1-5; D ambiguous. Germline V lookup: CDR1 WSHSY, CDR2 SAAADI. CDR3 size: 15 residues. Trimming shortened V by 3 bases and J by 2 bases, and 11 bases separated the two germline ends. For the CDR3, the DNA is TGCGCCAGCAGTGAAGATGTTACGGGCAATCAGCCCCAGCATTTT. It yields the protein CASSEDVTGNQPQHF.

This sequence joins TRBV20-1 and TRBJ2-2; D gene unclear. V dropped 6 bases and J dropped 0 bases, with 11 bases sitting between them. The CDR3 runs 14 residues. Germline V gene lookup returns CDR1 DFQATT and CDR2 SNEGSKA (reference sequence). The CDR3: CSAPGHANTGELFF. The CDR3 DNA reads TGCAGTGCCCCGGGCCACGCGAACACCGGGGAGCTGTTTTTT.

The chain links TRBV11-2 to TRBJ2-2; D is unresolved. Germline values: CDR1 SGHAT, CDR2 FQNNGV. This CDR3 region has 17 residues. Between the trimmed V and J ends, which lost 2 bases and 0 bases, there was a span of 13 bases. CDR3 protein: CASSLHFLLANTGELFF. The DNA of the CDR3 is TGTGCCAGCAGCTTACATTTTCTCCTCGCGAACACCGGGGAGCTGTTTTTT.

This clonotype appeared a few times. The rearrangement joins TRBV28 to TRBJ1-2; TRBD1 matches 8 bases. The CDR3 spans 14 residues. Trimming removed 5 bases from V and 7 bases from J; junction bases left unmatched: 9. Per germline, CDR1 MDHEN and CDR2 SYDVKM. The CDR3 reads CASSVSYRGGGYTF. In nucleotides, the CDR3 is TGTGCCAGCAGTGTCTCTTACAGGGGGGGTGGCTACACCTTC.

This clonotype was seen many times. V gene TRBV28 combines with J gene TRBJ2-3; D not resolved. The DNA matches TRBJ2-5 better at its end, which makes the J call doubtful. This CDR3 is built from 11 residues. CDR1 and CDR2 from the germline V gene are MDHEN and SYDVKM. DNA for the CDR3: TGTGCCAGCAGTATCTTGGGGACCCAGTACTTC. This codes for CASSILGTQYF.

V is TRBV12-5 and J is TRBJ1-1; 9 nucleotides agree with TRBD1. CDR1 is LGHNT and CDR2 is FRNRAP in the germline V gene. CDR3 size: 15 residues. V lost 4 bases, J lost 4 bases, and 7 bases stayed unmatched. The CDR3 coding sequence is TGTGCTAGTGGTTCCCCCGGGACAGGGCTCACTGAAGCTTTCTTT. Protein: CASGSPGTGLTEAFF.

This clonotype was observed at least ten times. The chain links TRBV6-6 to TRBJ2-7; weak D call: TRBD1 (6 bases). V gave up 0 bases and J gave up 4 bases, with 16 bases separating them. CDR1 is MNHNY, CDR2 SVGAGI, per germline (reference sequence). The CDR3 loop spans 16 amino acids. CDR3 loop: CASSYSMARGGYEQYF. CDR3 nucleotide sequence: TGTGCCAGCAGTTACTCGATGGCCAGGGGCGGGTACGAGCAGTACTTC.